The 14 T cell receptor beta chains below all came from one sample that was sequenced in a study of control samples from healthy donors and cancer patients (TCRdb year 2020). Libraries were built with the immunoSEQ multiplex PCR assay. TCRdb took this table from immuneACCESS and kept in-frame rearrangements with V and J called. Such tables lack part of the clones; where checked against another copy, unresolved V genes explain under half of the gap, and the rest is unexplained. Across this sample there are 93,000 or so clones, with about 89% seen only once. The ten biggest clones cover approximately 19% of the sample. Sequencing used PBMCs. These receptors all stem from a man in his 60s with lung cancer.

This rearrangement joins TRBV3-1 (or the pseudogene TRBV3-2) to TRBJ1-2; D is possibly TRBD1 (5 bases). Germline CDR1 is LGHDT and CDR2 is YNNKEL (reference sequence). The CDR3 sequence is 14 residues long. V lost 4 bases to trimming and J lost 5 bases, with 14 bases between them. The CDR3 bases are TGTGCCAGCAGCCCTCCCGGGACGGGATATGGCTACACCTTC. Translation: CASSPPGTGYGYTF.

This sequence joins TRBV10-3 and TRBJ2-7; D possibly uses TRBD1 or TRBD2 (6 bases each). CDR3 length: 15 amino acids. Trimming cost V 5 bases and J 4 bases, with 18 bases left between them. Looked up from germline, CDR1 is ENHRY and CDR2 is SYGVKD. The DNA for the CDR3 is TGTGCCATCAGTAAATCCGGGGGCGAAGGGTACGAGCAGTACGTC. Protein: CAISKSGGEGYEQYV.

The chain couples TRBV29-1 to TRBJ2-3; D could derive from TRBD1 or TRBD2 (5 bases each). Germline V gene lookup returns CDR1 SQVTM and CDR2 ANQGSEA. Trimming removed 3 bases at V and 6 bases at J, with 19 bases between. This CDR3 has 15 residues. The CDR3 coding sequence is TGCAGCGTTGATGGGGACCGGGAACTGGAGGATACGCAGTATTTT. The encoded protein is CSVDGDRELEDTQYF.

The chain employs TRBV10-3 and TRBJ2-3; D assignment may be TRBD1 or TRBD2 (5 bases each). The V and J ends lost 3 bases and 5 bases respectively, with 12 bases between them. CDR1 is ENHRY and CDR2 is SYGVKD in the germline V gene. The CDR3 sequence is 14 residues long. The CDR3 loop is CAISDRAREDTQYF. The CDR3 region has the DNA TGTGCCATCAGTGACAGGGCCCGGGAAGATACGCAGTATTTT.

This sequence joins TRBV7-9 and TRBJ2-3; 7 bases agree with TRBD2. V shed 8 bases, J shed 8 bases, and the junction held 13 bases outside the gene matches. Germline V lookup: CDR1 SEHNR, CDR2 FQNEAQ (reference sequence). The CDR3 totals 14 residues. Here the CDR3 reads CASEDGTKLATQYF. CDR3 bases: TGTGCCAGCGAGGACGGGACTAAACTCGCTACGCAGTATTTT.

The chain is built from TRBV20-1 and TRBJ1-2; no clear D gene. This CDR3 is 11 amino acids long. V lost 6 bases to trimming and J lost 4 bases, with 9 bases between them. Germline V lookup: CDR1 DFQATT, CDR2 SNEGSKA (reference sequence). In DNA form, the CDR3 reads TGCAGTGCCGCGGAAACCTATGGCTACACCTTC. Protein sequence: CSAAETYGYTF.

V gene TRBV2 combines with J gene TRBJ2-1, with TRBD2 matching over 8 bases. This CDR3 comprises 13 residues. The germline V gene has CDR1 SNHLY and CDR2 FYNNEI. V lost 6 bases and J lost 12; bases outside the gene matches: 10. CDR3 DNA: TGTGCCAGCAGCGTAGCGGGGCTTACGAGGCAGTTCTTC. It translates to CASSVAGLTRQFF.

The gene calls are TRBV6-5 and TRBJ2-7; 12 bases align to TRBD1. In germline, CDR1 is MNHEY, CDR2 SVGAGI. The V segment lost 6 bases and the J segment 7 bases; nucleotides outside the gene matches: 7. The CDR3 is 14 residues long. The CDR3 bases are TGTGCCAGCAGGAAGGGACAGGGGGCTGGGGAGCAGTACGTC. Amino acids: CASRKGQGAGEQYV.

This sequence joins TRBV5-1 and TRBJ1-3, with D perhaps matching TRBD1 (6 bases). Per germline, CDR1 SGHRS and CDR2 YFSETQ. The germline V and J ends were trimmed by 4 bases and 2 bases, with 16 bases remaining between them. CDR3 length: 16 amino acids. The CDR3 coding sequence is TGCGCCAGCAGCCGGGACACCTCACGACCTGGAAACACCATATATTTT. Amino acid sequence: CASSRDTSRPGNTIYF.

The chain uses TRBV6-5 and TRBJ2-3; D is ambiguous. The CDR3 length is 13 residues. Germline V CDR1 and CDR2: MNHEY, SVGAGI. Trimming pared 7 bases from V and 0 bases from J, leaving 8 bases between. The CDR3 region is CASTVTSTDTQYF. DNA for the CDR3: TGTGCCAGCACCGTAACTAGCACAGATACGCAGTATTTT.

The chain has TRBV5-4 and TRBJ1-6, with D hard to call. The V gene's germline CDR1 is SGHNT and CDR2 YYREEE (reference sequence). Trimming pared 0 bases from V and 7 bases from J, leaving 5 bases between. This CDR3 comprises 13 residues. This chain's CDR3 is CASSLDQNSPLHF. CDR3 DNA sequence: TGTGCCAGCAGCTTGGATCAGAATTCACCCCTCCACTTT.

As DNA, the CDR3 is TGTGCCAGCAGCCACTACTCAGACTACGAGCAGTACGTC. It is translated as CASSHYSDYEQYV. The chain carries TRBV14 and TRBJ2-7; D is unresolved. The CDR3 totals 13 residues. Trimming took off 3 bases at V and 3 bases at J, with 9 bases between the two ends. Per germline, CDR1 SGHDN and CDR2 FVKESK.

The chain is built from TRBV5-1 and TRBJ1-3, with no clear D. Germline lookup yields CDR1 SGHRS and CDR2 YFSETQ. Between the trimmed V and J ends, which lost 1 base and 2 bases, there was a span of 7 bases. The CDR3 sequence is 14 residues long. CDR3 coding DNA: TGCGCCAGCAGCTTGTGGGGTCCTGGAAACACCATATATTTT. Translating gives CASSLWGPGNTIYF.

The gene calls are TRBV11-2 and TRBJ1-3; no definite D call. In germline, CDR1 is SGHAT, CDR2 FQNNGV. The CDR3 extends over 17 amino acids. V was clipped by 0 bases and J by 0 bases, with 12 bases between them. CDR3 coding DNA: TGTGCCAGCAGCTTAGACTCCGGACGGTACTCTGGAAACACCATATATTTT. Encoded protein: CASSLDSGRYSGNTIYF.